This is a list of T cell receptor beta chains from one sample in a study of spatial heterogeneity in lung cancer. A single record per CDR3 protein comes from TCRdb applying MiXCR to the 5' RACE reads. Of tens of thousands of distinct CDR3 sequences listed, 12% are singletons. Sequencing was performed on PBMCs, taken at surgery. Source of these receptors: a female donor with early-stage non-small cell lung cancer. Both conserved end residues are part of each CDR3. A D gene is named only where the DNA matches it firmly. Only part of the rows carry a size: once, few, many, or a class if the clone is expanded.

D gene,clone size,V gene,CDR3 length,J gene,CDR3 DNA,CDR3 protein
TRBD1,-,TRBV29-1,15,TRBJ1-1,TGCAGCGTTGGAGGGGGCTGGGGTATGAACACTGAAGCTTTCTTT,CSVGGGWGMNTEAFF
TRBD1,many,TRBV3-1,15,TRBJ1-2,TGTGCCAGCAGCCCTGGGACAGGGGGCGGCTATGGCTACACCTTC,CASSPGTGGGYGYTF
TRBD1,few,TRBV28,16,TRBJ1-4,TGTGCCAGCATTTCAGGGGGTGGAGTGACTAATGAAAAACTGTTTTTT,CASISGGGVTNEKLFF
-,few,TRBV27,13,TRBJ1-2,TGTGCCAGCAGTTTCGGGGGCGCATCGGGCTACACCTTC,CASSFGGASGYTF
TRBD2,few,TRBV29-1,16,TRBJ2-1,TGCAGCGTTGAAGAGTTAGGGGGCGGGGGGGCCGACGAGCAGTTCTTC,CSVEELGGGGADEQFF
-,many,TRBV9,14,TRBJ1-2,TGTGCCAGCAGCGAGTCGGGGGGGGCGCTTGGCTACACCTTC,CASSESGGALGYTF
-,many,TRBV7-2,13,TRBJ1-6,TGTGCCAGCAGTTCCTCCTATAATTCACCCCTCCACTTT,CASSSSYNSPLHF
-,many,TRBV20-1,9,TRBJ1-2,TGCAGTGCTAGAGATCGGGGATCCTTC,CSARDRGSF
-,-,TRBV20-1,16,TRBJ1-2,TGCAGTGCCAGAAAAGAGAGGGACACTTCTAACTATGGCTACACCTTC,CSARKERDTSNYGYTF
TRBD2,few,TRBV5-1,14,TRBJ2-5,TGCGCCAGCAGCTTGGAGCTAGCGGGAGAGACCCAGTACTTC,CASSLELAGETQYF
-,many,TRBV7-2,15,TRBJ1-1,TGTGCCAGCAGCCCCAGACCATTTACGAGCACTGAAGCTTTCTTT,CASSPRPFTSTEAFF
TRBD2,-,TRBV5-1,13,TRBJ2-1,TGCGCCAGCACGTCCGTAGACACTAGCGGGCAGTTCTTC,CASTSVDTSGQFF
-,-,TRBV5-1,13,TRBJ2-7,TGCGCCAGCAGCTACACAGGGAACTACGAGCAGTACTTC,CASSYTGNYEQYF
-,few,TRBV5-1,15,TRBJ2-7,TGCGCCAGCATCCCCTCTTCGGGAGAGGTTTATGAGCAGTACTTC,CASIPSSGEVYEQYF
-,-,TRBV11-2,14,TRBJ2-7,TGTGCCAGCAGCTTAGCGGGTACCTCCTACGAGCAGTACTTC,CASSLAGTSYEQYF
-,few,TRBV7-8,12,TRBJ1-4,TGTGCCAGCAGCCACGACAGGGAAAAACTGTTTTTT,CASSHDREKLFF
TRBD2,many,TRBV6-1,14,TRBJ2-3,TGTGCCAGCAGTCGGGGACTAGCGGCTTATACGCAGTATTTT,CASSRGLAAYTQYF
-,medium-sized,TRBV3-1,15,TRBJ1-2,TGTGCCAGCAGCCATTCTCTTGGACGGGGCTATGGCTACACCTTC,CASSHSLGRGYGYTF
-,many,TRBV7-2,14,TRBJ1-6,TGTGCCAGCAGCCGCGGGGGATATAATTCACCCCTCCACTTT,CASSRGGYNSPLHF
TRBD1,-,TRBV20-1,13,TRBJ1-1,TGCAGTGCTAGAGTGGTAACAGGGGCTGAAGCTTTCTTT,CSARVVTGAEAFF
-,few,TRBV3-2,16,TRBJ2-4,TGTGCCAGCAGCCAAGAGGTAGTGCTAGCCAAAAACATTCAGTACTTC,CASSQEVVLAKNIQYF
TRBD1,many,TRBV6-1,16,TRBJ1-5,TGTGCCAGCAGTGAAATAGGGGGCCGAAGCAATCAGCCCCAGCATTTT,CASSEIGGRSNQPQHF
TRBD1,many,TRBV15,14,TRBJ1-2,TGTGCCACCAGCACGGACAGGGAAAGGAGGGGCTACACCTTC,CATSTDRERRGYTF
-,many,TRBV7-9,12,TRBJ1-5,TGTGCCAGCAGCCAAGGGGTTCAGCCCCAGCATTTT,CASSQGVQPQHF
-,many,TRBV29-1,13,TRBJ2-7,TGCAGCGTCCCGGGAGCGAGCTCCTACGAGCAGTACTTC,CSVPGASSYEQYF
TRBD1,-,TRBV7-7,14,TRBJ2-5,TGTGCCAGCAGCTTTACAGGGGTTGGCGAGACCCAGTACTTC,CASSFTGVGETQYF
TRBD1,few,TRBV10-3,16,TRBJ2-6,TGTGCCATCACTGGGACAGCTTTATCTGGGGCCAACGTCCTGACTTTC,CAITGTALSGANVLTF
-,-,TRBV7-8,12,TRBJ1-1,TGTGCCAGCAGCTTAGCCGGGGGTGAAGCTTTCTTT,CASSLAGGEAFF
-,few,TRBV12-3/TRBV12-4,14,TRBJ1-5,TGTGCCAGCAGTATTCTGGGGGCCAATCAGCCCCAGCATTTT,CASSILGANQPQHF
-,-,TRBV20-1,14,TRBJ1-1,TGCAGTGCTCCTGTTTCCCGGGGGCTGCAGAGTGCTTTCTTT,CSAPVSRGLQSAFF
TRBD1,few,TRBV30,14,TRBJ2-2,TGTGCCTGGAGTCAGGGGGCAAGGACCGGGGAGCTGTTTTTT,CAWSQGARTGELFF
-,-,TRBV7-9,12,TRBJ1-5,TGTGCCAGCGGATGGGGGGATCAGCCCCAGCATTTT,CASGWGDQPQHF
-,few,TRBV12-5,13,TRBJ1-2,TGTGCTAGTGGTTTGGCCCCGAACTATGGCTACACCTTC,CASGLAPNYGYTF
-,few,TRBV6-1,14,TRBJ1-2,TGTGCCAGCAGACCCCGGGACGGCTATTATGGCTACACCTTC,CASRPRDGYYGYTF
TRBD1,many,TRBV2,15,TRBJ2-3,TGTGCCAGCGCACCACAGGGGCCGAGCACAGATACGCAGTATTTT,CASAPQGPSTDTQYF
-,few,TRBV5-6,14,TRBJ2-7,TGTGCCAGCAGCTTGGGGGCCTCAGGATACGAGCAGTACTTC,CASSLGASGYEQYF
TRBD2,many,TRBV20-1,15,TRBJ2-7,TGCAGTGCTAGACCCCCACTAGCGGGGAACTACGAGCAGTACTTC,CSARPPLAGNYEQYF
-,-,TRBV7-2,16,TRBJ2-1,TGTGCCAGCAGCTTAGTCCGAGGGAGCTCCTACAATGAGCAGTTCTTC,CASSLVRGSSYNEQFF
TRBD2,-,TRBV6-2/TRBV6-3,15,TRBJ2-7,TGTGCCAGCACCCGGGGACTACATAGCTCCTACGAGCAGTACTTC,CASTRGLHSSYEQYF
-,-,TRBV29-1,13,TRBJ2-3,TGCAGCTCGCTAGCGTGGACTCTTGATACGCAGTATTTT,CSSLAWTLDTQYF
-,-,TRBV7-2,14,TRBJ1-5,TGTGCCAGCAGCTTAGGACGGAACAATCAGCCCCAGCATTTT,CASSLGRNNQPQHF
-,many,TRBV7-9,15,TRBJ2-3,TGTGCCAGCAGGCCCAGGGGCGCGCTTACAGATACGCAGTATTTT,CASRPRGALTDTQYF
-,-,TRBV5-1,17,TRBJ1-1,TGCGCCAGCAGATCGCAGGGTGAGGGGTTGGTGAACACTGAAGCTTTCTTT,CASRSQGEGLVNTEAFF
TRBD2,-,TRBV20-1,15,TRBJ2-1,TGCAGTGCTAGAGATTTGGGACTAGCGTACAATGAGCAGTTCTTC,CSARDLGLAYNEQFF
TRBD1,-,TRBV2,15,TRBJ2-7,TGTGCCAGCAGTCCGGGACAGGGGGTACTCTACGAGCAGTACTTC,CASSPGQGVLYEQYF
-,many,TRBV20-1,11,TRBJ1-3,TGCAGTGCGCTTAATGCGGACACCATATATTTT,CSALNADTIYF
TRBD1,-,TRBV6-2/TRBV6-3,14,TRBJ1-5,TGTGCCAGCAGACACCCCGGACAGGGACGGCCCCAGCATTTT,CASRHPGQGRPQHF
-,many,TRBV7-9,16,TRBJ1-1,TGTGCCAGCAGCCCCGACTTAGGACATTGGGGCACTGAAGCTTTCTTT,CASSPDLGHWGTEAFF